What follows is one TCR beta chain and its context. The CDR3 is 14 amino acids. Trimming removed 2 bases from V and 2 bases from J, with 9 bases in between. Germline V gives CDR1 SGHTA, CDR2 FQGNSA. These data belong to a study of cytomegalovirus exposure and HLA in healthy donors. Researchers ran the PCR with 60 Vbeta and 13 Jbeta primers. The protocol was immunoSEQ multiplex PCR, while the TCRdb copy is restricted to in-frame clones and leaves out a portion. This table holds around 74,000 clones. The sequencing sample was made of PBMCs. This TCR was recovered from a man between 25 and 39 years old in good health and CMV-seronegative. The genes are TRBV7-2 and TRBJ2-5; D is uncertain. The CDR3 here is CASSLISQQETQYF. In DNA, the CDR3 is TGTGCCAGCAGCTTAATCTCCCAGCAAGAGACCCAGTACTTC.